The source of this T cell receptor (beta chain) is a study of neurological immune-mediated disorders. CDR1 is SQVTM, CDR2 ANQGSEA, per germline. This CDR3 is built from 11 residues. The V and J ends lost 0 bases and 7 bases respectively, with 3 bases between them. With 10-nucleotide random UMIs included, cDNA was synthesized by 5'RACE. Every sequencing run produced over 160 million TCR-beta sequences, and the sequences from any one run covered 15-18 subjects. TCRdb used MiXCR to reprocess the 5' RACE reads, holding one entry per CDR3 protein. The table shows tens of thousands of distinct CDR3 sequences, with over 10% occurring only once. This clonotype was counted many times. PBMCs numbering 2 million and stored at -80 C yielded the unsorted libraries.

The receptor comes from a man aged 55 to 70 in good health. The sample comprised PBMCs. This chain connects TRBV29-1 to TRBJ1-4; the D is unclear. CDR3 nucleotide sequence: TGCAGCGTTGAAGATGGTGAAAAACTGTTTTTT. Amino acid sequence: CSVEDGEKLFF.